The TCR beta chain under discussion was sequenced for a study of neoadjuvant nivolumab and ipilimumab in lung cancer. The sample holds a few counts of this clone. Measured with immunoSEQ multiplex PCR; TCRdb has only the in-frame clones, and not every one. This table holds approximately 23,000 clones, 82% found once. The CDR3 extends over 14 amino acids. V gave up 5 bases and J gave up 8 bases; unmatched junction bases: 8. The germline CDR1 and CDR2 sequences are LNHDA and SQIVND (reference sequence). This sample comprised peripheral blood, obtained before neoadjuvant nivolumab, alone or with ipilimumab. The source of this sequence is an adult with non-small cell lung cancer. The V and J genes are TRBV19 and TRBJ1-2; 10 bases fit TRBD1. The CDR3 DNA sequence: TGTGCCAGTAGTCGCAGGACAGGGGGTCACGGCTACACCTTC. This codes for CASSRRTGGHGYTF.